This is a list of T cell receptor beta chains from one sample in a study of radiation and T cells in renal cell carcinoma. This table comes from immunoSEQ multiplex PCR, and its TCRdb copy is limited to in-frame clones, with some not included. The repertoire holds 70,000 to 100,000 clones, with approximately 80% as singletons. This specimen consisted of blood, obtained from a patient whose treatment included radiotherapy and nephrectomy. These receptors were obtained from a man in his fifties or sixties with renal cell carcinoma. Both conserved end residues are part of each CDR3. D genes are given only for firm matches. A clone size is listed for some rows: how often the clone was seen (once, few, many), or a class if it is expanded.

TRBJ1-2,-,-,TRBV27,TGTGCCAGCAGTTTTACGGGGTCGGCCGGCTACACCTTC,CASSFTGSAGYTF
TRBJ1-4,-,-,TRBV9,TGTGCCAGCAGCGTAGTAGATGGGGCCGGGGAAAAACTGTTTTTT,CASSVVDGAGEKLFF
TRBJ1-1,-,few,TRBV5-5,TGTGCCAGCAGCTTGGTGGCACAGACGAACACTGAAGCTTTCTTT,CASSLVAQTNTEAFF
TRBJ1-2,TRBD1,-,TRBV5-3,TGTGCCAGGGTGGACAGGGATGGCTACACCTTC,CARVDRDGYTF
TRBJ1-1,-,-,TRBV6-1,TGTGCCAGCAGTGTGATGCAGGGAAACACTGAAGCTTTCTTT,CASSVMQGNTEAFF
TRBJ2-3,-,-,TRBV6-5,TGTGCCAGCCGACTAACACCTGGCACAGATACGCAGTATTTT,CASRLTPGTDTQYF
TRBJ2-1,TRBD1,-,TRBV29-1,TGCAGCGTTGGGGACAGGAGCTCCTACAATGAGCAGTTCTTC,CSVGDRSSYNEQFF
TRBJ2-1,-,few,TRBV15,TGTGCCACCAGCAGATTTCAAGGGGAGGTGGTCAATGAGCAGTTCTTC,CATSRFQGEVVNEQFF
TRBJ1-1,-,-,TRBV16,TGTGCCAGCAGCCAATCTGGTTTCGGTCACAGGGTCCCTGGGGCTTTCTTT,CASSQSGFGHRVPGAFF
TRBJ2-7,-,-,TRBV7-9,TGTGCCAGCAGCTCCCGACAGACCTACGAGCAGTACTTC,CASSSRQTYEQYF
TRBJ1-2,TRBD1,-,TRBV5-1,TGCGCCAGCAGCTTTAACAGGGGTGACTATGGCTACACCTTC,CASSFNRGDYGYTF
TRBJ2-7,-,-,TRBV4-2,TGTGCCAGCAGCCAAGAAGGGAGGACCTACGAGCAGTACTTC,CASSQEGRTYEQYF
TRBJ1-3,-,-,TRBV30,TGTGCCTGGTATTCGCGGCTCTCTGGAAACACCATATATTTT,CAWYSRLSGNTIYF
TRBJ1-3,-,-,TRBV7-6,TGTGCCAGCAGCTTAGGTGTGGGGGCGTCTGGAAACACCATATATTTT,CASSLGVGASGNTIYF
TRBJ2-7,TRBD1,-,TRBV5-8,TGTGCCAGCAGCGGGGACAGGGAAGGCCACGAGCAGTACTTC,CASSGDREGHEQYF
TRBJ1-1,-,-,TRBV30,TGTGCCTGTCAGAGCTTGGGGATCAGGAACACTGAAGCTTTCTTT,CACQSLGIRNTEAFF
TRBJ1-2,TRBD1,-,TRBV7-2,TGTGCGAGCAGGGGGGCCTATGGCTACACCTTC,CASRGAYGYTF
TRBJ1-3,-,-,TRBV2,TGTGCCAGCAGTGCCCGTGTAGGTTCTGGAAACACCATATATTTT,CASSARVGSGNTIYF
TRBJ2-3,TRBD2,-,TRBV5-1,TGCGCCAGCAGATTTCGACTAGCTGTAACAGATACGCAGTATTTT,CASRFRLAVTDTQYF
TRBJ2-7,TRBD2,-,TRBV28,TGTGCCAGCAGAACCCCCGGGACTAAGCCCTACGAGCAGTACTTC,CASRTPGTKPYEQYF
TRBJ1-2,TRBD1,-,TRBV6-5,TGTGCCAGCAGTAAACAGGGGTGGAATGGCTACACCTTC,CASSKQGWNGYTF
TRBJ2-1,TRBD2,-,TRBV6-5,TGTGCCAGCATTCCACCCGGGGGGGGAAACAATGAGCAGTTCTTC,CASIPPGGGNNEQFF
TRBJ2-7,-,-,TRBV9,TGTGCCAGTGCCATGTCCCCCACCTACGAGCAGTACTTC,CASAMSPTYEQYF
TRBJ2-1,-,-,TRBV4-2,TGTGCCAGCAGCCAAGCTGGTGACTACGGTTTTGCGCAGTTCTTC,CASSQAGDYGFAQFF
TRBJ2-3,TRBD1,-,TRBV10-3,TGTGCCATCACCCAGGGACAGGGACTCACAGATACGCAGTATTTT,CAITQGQGLTDTQYF
TRBJ1-4,-,-,TRBV6-1,TGTGCCAGCAGTTGGGAGGTTCGCGAAAAACTGTTTTTT,CASSWEVREKLFF
TRBJ1-5,TRBD1,many,TRBV2,TGTGCCAGCAGTCGCGGACAGGGGAATCAGCCCCAGCATTTT,CASSRGQGNQPQHF
TRBJ1-2,-,-,TRBV10-3,TGTGCCATCAGTGAGACAGGAGCTAACTATGGCTACACCTTC,CAISETGANYGYTF
TRBJ2-5,-,-,TRBV5-1,TGCGCCAGCAGCTTGCCCAATGTTCAAGAGACCCAGTACTTC,CASSLPNVQETQYF
TRBJ2-7,-,once,TRBV6-6,TGTGCCAGCAGTTACAGGACGCGCCCGTTAGGGGAGCAGTACTTC,CASSYRTRPLGEQYF
TRBJ2-1,-,few,TRBV20-1,TGCAGTGCTACTAGCGAGCATGAGCAGTTCTTC,CSATSEHEQFF
TRBJ2-7,TRBD1,-,TRBV15,TGTGCCACCAGCAGAGTCGGGACAGGGGGCTACGAGCAGTACTTC,CATSRVGTGGYEQYF
TRBJ2-3,-,-,TRBV5-4,TGTGCCAGCAGCGTCCAGGGTAGACCAGATACGCAGTATTTT,CASSVQGRPDTQYF
TRBJ1-5,TRBD1,-,TRBV28,TGTGCCAGTAGACAGGGTCATCAGCCCCAGCATTTT,CASRQGHQPQHF